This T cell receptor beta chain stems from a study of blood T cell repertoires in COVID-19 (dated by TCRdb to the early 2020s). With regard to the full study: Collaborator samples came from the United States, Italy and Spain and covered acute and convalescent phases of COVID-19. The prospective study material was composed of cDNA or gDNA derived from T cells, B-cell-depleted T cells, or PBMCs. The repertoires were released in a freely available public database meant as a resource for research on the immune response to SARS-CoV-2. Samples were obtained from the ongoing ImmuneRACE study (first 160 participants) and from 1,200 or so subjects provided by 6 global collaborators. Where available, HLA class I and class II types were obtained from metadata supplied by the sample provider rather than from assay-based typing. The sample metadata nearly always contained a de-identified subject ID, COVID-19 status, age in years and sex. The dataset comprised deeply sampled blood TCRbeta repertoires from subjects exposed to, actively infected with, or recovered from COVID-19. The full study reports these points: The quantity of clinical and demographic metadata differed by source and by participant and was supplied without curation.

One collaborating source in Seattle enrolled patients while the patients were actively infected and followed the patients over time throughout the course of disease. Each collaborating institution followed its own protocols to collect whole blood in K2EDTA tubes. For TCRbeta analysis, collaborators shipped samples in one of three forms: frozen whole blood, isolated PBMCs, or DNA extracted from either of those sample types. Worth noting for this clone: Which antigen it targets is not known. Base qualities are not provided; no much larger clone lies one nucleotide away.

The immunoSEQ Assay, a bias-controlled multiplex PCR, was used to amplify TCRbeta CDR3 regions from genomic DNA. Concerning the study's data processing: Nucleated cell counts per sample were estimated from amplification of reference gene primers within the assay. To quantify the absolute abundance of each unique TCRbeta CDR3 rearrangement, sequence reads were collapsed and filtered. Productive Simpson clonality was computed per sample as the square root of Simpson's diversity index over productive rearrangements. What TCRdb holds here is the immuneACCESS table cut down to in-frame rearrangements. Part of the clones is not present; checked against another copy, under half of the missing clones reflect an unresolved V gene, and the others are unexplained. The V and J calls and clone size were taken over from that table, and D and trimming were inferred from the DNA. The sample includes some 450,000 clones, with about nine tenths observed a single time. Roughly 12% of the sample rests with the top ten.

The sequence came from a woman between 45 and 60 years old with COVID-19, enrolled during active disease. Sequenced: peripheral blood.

The DNA sequence follows: TGTGCCATCAGCGCCAGGGCCGGGAATGAGCAGTTCTTC. It encodes CAISARAGNEQFF. Here the chain combines TRBV10-3 and TRBJ2-1, and possibly TRBD1, on 5 matching bases. The V end loses 6 bases and the J end loses 7 bases, and a stretch of 13 bases separates them. CDR1 and CDR2 are drawn from the germline V gene: ENHRY, SYGVKD. Measured from the cysteine to the phenylalanine, the CDR3 is 13 residues long. Of the read, only the CDR3 DNA is kept; its 39 bases are in frame from base 1.